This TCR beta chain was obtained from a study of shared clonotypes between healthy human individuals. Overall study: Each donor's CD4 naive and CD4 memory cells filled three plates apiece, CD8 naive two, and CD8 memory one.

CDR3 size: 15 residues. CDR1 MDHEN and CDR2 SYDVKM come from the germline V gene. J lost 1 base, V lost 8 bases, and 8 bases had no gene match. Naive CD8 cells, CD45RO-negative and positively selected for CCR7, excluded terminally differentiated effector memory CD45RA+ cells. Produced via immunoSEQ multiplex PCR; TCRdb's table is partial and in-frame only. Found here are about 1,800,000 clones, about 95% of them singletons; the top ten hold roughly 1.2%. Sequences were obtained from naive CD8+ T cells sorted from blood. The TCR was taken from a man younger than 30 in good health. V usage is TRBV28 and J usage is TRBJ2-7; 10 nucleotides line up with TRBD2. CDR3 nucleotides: TGTGCCAGCTGCATAGCGGGGGGACCTTCCTACGAGCAGTACTTC. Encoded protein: CASCIAGGPSYEQYF. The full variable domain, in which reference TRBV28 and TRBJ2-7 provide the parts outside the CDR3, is DVKVTQSSRYLVKRTGEKVFLECVQDMDHENMFWYRQDPGLGLRLIYFSYDVKMKEKGDIPEGYSVSREKKERFSLILESASTNQTSMYLCASCIAGGPSYEQYFGPGTRLTVT.